This entry lists 7 T cell receptor beta chains sequenced from one sample in a study of vaccination and CD4 T cells after COVID-19. Sample treatment: roughly 10-day PBMC culture with coronavirus spike peptide pools or control peptides (ViraFEST assay). The Oncomine TCR Beta short-read assay was applied to DNA of cultured CD4+ T cells. Each CDR3 protein gets one entry after TCRdb re-called the PCR reads with MiXCR. The data contain 15,000 or so distinct CDR3 sequences, nearly 35% of them singletons. No antigens are known for them. Sample: cultured CD4+ T cells from blood. The source is a human donor with COVID-19.

The rearrangement uses TRBV6-4 and TRBJ1-6; 7 bases agree with TRBD1. CDR1 MRHNA and CDR2 SNTAGT come from the germline V gene. The CDR3 totals 17 residues. The J segment lost 7 bases and the V segment lost 6 bases, leaving 15 bases of the junction unmatched. CDR3 nucleotide sequence: TGTGCCAGCAGAGGGGGGGACAGCCCTTTAGTCAATTCACCCCTCCACTTT. Residues: CASRGGDSPLVNSPLHF.

The CDR3: CASRLAGGTDTQYF. The CDR3 nucleotides read TGTGCCAGCCGACTAGCGGGGGGCACAGATACGCAGTATTTT. V usage is TRBV5-4 and J usage is TRBJ2-3, with 12 bases that match TRBD2. Germline assignment: CDR1 SGHNT and CDR2 YYREEE (reference sequence). The V and J ends lost 7 bases and 1 base, in that order; junction bases with no gene match: 1. The CDR3 spans 14 residues.

The gene calls are TRBV6-4 and TRBJ1-1, with 10 bases lining up with TRBD1. The CDR3 loop spans 17 amino acids. Germline values: CDR1 MRHNA, CDR2 SNTAGT. J gave up 3 bases and V 0 bases, and 7 bases lay outside the gene matches. The CDR3 reads CASSDSTGGIGHTEAFF. The CDR3 DNA reads as TGTGCCAGCAGTGACTCGACAGGGGGCATCGGGCACACTGAAGCTTTCTTT.

The gene calls are TRBV9 and TRBJ1-6; D possibly corresponds to TRBD1 (5 bases). The germline CDR1 and CDR2 sequences are SGDLS and YYNGEE. The CDR3 spans 14 residues. Trimming removed 0 bases from V and 15 bases from J, with 16 bases in between. The CDR3 DNA is TGTGCCAGCAGCGTAGCGGGGGTAGACCCTATCCTCCACTTT. It is translated as CASSVAGVDPILHF.

Comments on this clonotype: This likely comes from a read error, as the CDR3 has no conserved phenylalanine or tryptophan at its end. The rearrangement links TRBV5-5 to TRBJ2-7; D gene ambiguous. Germline CDR1 and CDR2: SGHKS and YYEKEE (reference sequence). Trimming stripped 0 bases from V and 5 bases from J, with 6 bases between. This CDR3 spans 12 amino acids. The CDR3 DNA reads TGTGCCAGCAGCTTGGACAGCAACGAGCAGTACCTC. It encodes CASSLDSNEQYL.

This clonotype appeared a few times. J is TRBJ1-1 and V is TRBV7-9; unclear D gene. Germline CDR1 SEHNR, CDR2 FQNEAQ (reference sequence). The V end was cut by 3 bases, the J end by 0 bases, with 8 bases between. The CDR3 runs to 14 residues. The CDR3 loop reads CASSLGNLNTEAFF. CDR3 in DNA: TGTGCCAGCAGCTTGGGGAACTTGAACACTGAAGCTTTCTTT.

The table lists this clonotype with a few counts. J is TRBJ2-2 and V is TRBV4-1, with D tentatively TRBD1 or TRBD2 (5 bases each). Per the germline V gene, CDR1 is MGHRA and CDR2 is YSYEKL. The CDR3 totals 19 residues. V was shortened by 1 base and J by 0 bases, with 18 bases between the two germline ends. The CDR3 DNA follows: TGCGCCAGCAGCCAAGGACCCGGGACCCCACTCGCGAACACCGGGGAGCTGTTTTTT. As protein: CASSQGPGTPLANTGELFF.